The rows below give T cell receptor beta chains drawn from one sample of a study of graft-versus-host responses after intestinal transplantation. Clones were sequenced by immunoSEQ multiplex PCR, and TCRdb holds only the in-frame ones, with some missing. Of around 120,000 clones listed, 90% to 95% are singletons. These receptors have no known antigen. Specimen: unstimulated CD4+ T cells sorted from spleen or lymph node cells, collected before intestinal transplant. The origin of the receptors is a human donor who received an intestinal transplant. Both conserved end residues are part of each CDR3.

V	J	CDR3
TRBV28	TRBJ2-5	CASSSGVEETQYF
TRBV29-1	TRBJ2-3	CSVETPSDTQYF
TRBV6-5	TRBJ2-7	CASNHYEQYF
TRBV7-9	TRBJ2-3	CASSRGTSGRTDTQYF
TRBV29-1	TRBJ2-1	CSVRLAGGYNEQFF
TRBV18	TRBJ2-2	CASSPRQGGTGELFF
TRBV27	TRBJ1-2	CASRSGQSIYGYTF
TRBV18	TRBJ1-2	CASSPPSGEAYGYTF
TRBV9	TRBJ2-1	CASSVDSGRANEQFF
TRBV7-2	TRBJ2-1	CASSLWGSARGNEQFF
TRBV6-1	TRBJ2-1	CASSPYNEQFF
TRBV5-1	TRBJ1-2	CASRLGSEDYGYTF
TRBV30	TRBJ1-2	CAWSRQAYGYTF
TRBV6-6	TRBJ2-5	CASSYYSGQRETQYF
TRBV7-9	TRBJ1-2	CASSLPPGAGYTF
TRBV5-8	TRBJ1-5	CASSLQYSNQPQHF
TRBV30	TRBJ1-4	CAWRGGATNEKLFF
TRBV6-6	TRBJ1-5	CASSYSFPQPQHF
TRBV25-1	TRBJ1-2	CASSESPGRGTYGYTF
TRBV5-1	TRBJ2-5	CASSLGQGDGETQYF
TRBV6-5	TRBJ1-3	CASSYSAPGGDTIYF
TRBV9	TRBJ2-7	CASSVGGDRVYEQYF
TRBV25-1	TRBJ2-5	CASSALTSGTYRKETQYF
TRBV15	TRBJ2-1	CATSRDEQVQYNEQFF
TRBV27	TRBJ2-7	CASSLRGVEGAPIQYTYEQYF
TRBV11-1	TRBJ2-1	CASSSGGSSANYNEQFF
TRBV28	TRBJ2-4	CASRPRSGLAGGMPNILAKNIQYF
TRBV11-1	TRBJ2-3	CASSLWSGLSTDTQYF
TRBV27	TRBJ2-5	CASSFDSRRKTQYF
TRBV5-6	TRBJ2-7	CASSSPNSQPNRPYEQYF
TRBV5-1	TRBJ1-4	CASSTHTGDEKLFF
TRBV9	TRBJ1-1	CASSVDSMNTEAFF
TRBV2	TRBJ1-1	CASSERDRVRAFF
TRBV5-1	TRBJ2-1	CASREREGYNEQFF
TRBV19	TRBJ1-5	CASSPVGTGTYSNQPQHF
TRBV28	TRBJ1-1	CASSPTTALNTEAFF
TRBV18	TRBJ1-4	CASSPSAGSASNEKLFF
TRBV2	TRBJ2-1	CASTWGLSSGRREQFF
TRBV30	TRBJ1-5	CAWSDGNGNQPQHF
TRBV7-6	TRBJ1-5	CASSFGIYQGGADQPQHF
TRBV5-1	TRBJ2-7	CASSLDRPSSYEQYF
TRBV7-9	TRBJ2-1	CASSLVSARLSEQFF
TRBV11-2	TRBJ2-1	CASSLAGGLAYNEQFF
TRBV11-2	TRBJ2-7	CASSPIAGGSYEQYF
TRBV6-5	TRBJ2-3	CASSLGRGRGDTQYF
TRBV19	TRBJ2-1	CASSMGAGSYNEQFF
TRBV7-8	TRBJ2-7	CASSLGGGLAGSVGEQYF
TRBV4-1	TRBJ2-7	CASSHARGGFEQYF
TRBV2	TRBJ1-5	CASSEVSAATPQHF
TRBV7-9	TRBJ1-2	CASSPRQGGEGYTF
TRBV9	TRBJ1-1	CASSENSGRTEAFF
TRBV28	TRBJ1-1	CASSFWGWRIPHRGGENTEAFF
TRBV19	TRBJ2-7	CASGASGSYEQYF
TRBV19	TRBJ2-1	CASSHAGTSGYNEQFF
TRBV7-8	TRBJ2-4	CASSLEGDVYF